This T cell receptor beta chain was retrieved from a study of T cell responses to AZD1222 COVID-19 vaccine. The V gene's germline CDR1 is WSHSY and CDR2 SAAADI. V dropped 6 bases and J dropped 10; count of bases not matched to a gene: 6. There are 14 residues in the CDR3. Study findings and constraints: Unmutated variant regions reportedly attract nearly half of all spike-specific TCRs. The study found vaccine-associated CD4 TCRs spanning spike, dominant at 160-218 and 743-854. When two AZD1222 doses had been given, Spike-specific TCR breadth and depth rose.

With respect to this clone: Its matching antigen is unknown.

Measured with immunoSEQ multiplex PCR; TCRdb has only the in-frame clones, and not every one. The repertoire holds over 55,000 clones, with roughly four fifths as singletons. This sequence was found in an adult who received the AZD1222 COVID-19 vaccine. This rearrangement joins TRBV10-2 to TRBJ1-6, with 10 positions matching TRBD1. Source: peripheral blood, taken 28 days after the second AZD1222 dose. The CDR3 sequence: CASREGQGNSPLHF. The CDR3 nucleotides are TGCGCCAGCAGGGAGGGACAGGGGAACTCACCCCTCCACTTT.